These 14 T cell receptor beta chains were sequenced from one sample in a study of T cell repertoires in cytomegalovirus infection. Their recognized antigens are unknown. TCRdb analysed the reads with MiXCR anew, one entry per CDR3 protein. The profile shows 7,700 or so distinct CDR3 sequences, about 53% of them singletons. The sample consisted of PBMCs, sequenced either directly or after in vitro stimulation (not recorded which). These receptors were taken from a human donor in good health (CMV status not recorded). Some clones in this sample may be carry-over from other donors' samples.

The gene calls are TRBV6-5 and TRBJ1-2, with D unresolved. The CDR3 extends over 13 amino acids. V lost 2 bases and J 8 bases, leaving 12 bases between the germline ends. Germline V CDR1 and CDR2: MNHEY, SVGAGI. CDR3 in amino acids: CASSYGGSLGYTF. The CDR3 coding sequence is TGTGCCAGCAGTTACGGAGGCAGCCTGGGCTACACCTTC.

The genes are TRBV6-4 and TRBJ1-4; no reliable D call. V was cut by 5 bases and J by 8 bases, with 12 bases left in between. Germline V lookup: CDR1 MRHNA, CDR2 SNTAGT. The CDR3 runs to 13 residues. CDR3 DNA: TGTGCCAGCAGTCTTGTCAGCGGGGAAAAACTGTTTTTT. Its protein product is CASSLVSGEKLFF.

This clonotype was recorded once. This chain connects TRBV10-2 to TRBJ2-1; the D is unclear. The CDR3 is 11 residues long. Germline V gene lookup returns CDR1 WSHSY and CDR2 SAAADI. The V gene lost 3 bases and the J gene lost 14 bases, with 11 bases spanning the gap. The CDR3 region has the DNA TGCGCCAGCAGTGACTACAAGGAGAAGTTCTTC. Translated, it gives CASSDYKEKFF.

This clonotype showed up just a few times. The CDR3 carries no conserved terminal phenylalanine or tryptophan, so it likely arises from a read error. This rearrangement joins TRBV12-3 or TRBV12-4 to TRBJ1-1; 8 bases match TRBD1. J was trimmed by 2 bases and V by 6 bases; bases with no gene match: 8. This CDR3 comprises 15 residues. This chain's CDR3 is CASRPPTGVNTEAFC. CDR3 nucleotide sequence: TGTGCCAGCAGACCACCGACAGGGGTTAACACTGAAGCTTTCTGT.

V is TRBV3-1 and J is TRBJ2-7; TRBD2 matches 8 bases. Germline trimming cut 2 bases from V and 5 bases from J; bases unmatched to any gene: 2. Germline V gene lookup returns CDR1 LGHDT and CDR2 YNNKEL (reference sequence). This CDR3 contains 13 residues. CDR3 protein: CASSQSGSHEQYF. CDR3 DNA: TGTGCCAGCAGCCAAAGCGGGAGCCACGAGCAGTACTTC.

J is TRBJ1-5 and V is TRBV6-2 or TRBV6-3, with 9 bases matching TRBD1. The trim removed 6 bases at V and 15 bases at J, leaving 12 bases unmatched. Looked up from germline, CDR1 is MNHEY and CDR2 is SVGEGT. CDR3 length: 13 amino acids. CDR3 nucleotides: TGTGCCAGCAGAGTACAGGGGGCTCGGCCCACGCATTTT. Protein product: CASRVQGARPTHF.

This clonotype was seen a handful of times. The CDR3 region has the DNA TGTGCCAGCAGTTTGGACGACAGGGATATCGATGAGCAGTTCTTC. Translating it yields CASSLDDRDIDEQFF. J is TRBJ2-1 and V is TRBV12-3 or TRBV12-4; TRBD1 aligns across 7 bases. Trimming cost V 3 bases and J 8 bases; bases outside gene matches: 10. CDR3 length: 15 residues.

CDR3 bases: TGTGCCAGCAGTTCGGGCAATGAGCAGTTCTTC. Protein sequence: CASSSGNEQFF. The chain couples TRBV6-6 to TRBJ2-1; D uncertain. Trimming removed 4 bases from V and 6 bases from J, with 4 bases in between. Germline V gene lookup returns CDR1 MNHNY and CDR2 SVGAGI (reference sequence). The CDR3 totals 11 residues.

Details on this clonotype: Since no conserved phenylalanine or tryptophan closes the CDR3, a read error is the likely cause. The chain employs TRBV6-1 and TRBJ1-5; 8 bases match TRBD1. CDR3 length: 15 amino acids. Germline assignment: CDR1 MNHNS and CDR2 SASEGT. The CDR3 DNA reads as TGTGCGACAGGCCTCCGACAGGGGACCAATCAGCCCCAGCATGGT. It codes for CATGLRQGTNQPQHG.

Worth noting for this clonotype: A junction boundary mismatches the germline segment, possibly from a read error. The CDR3 nucleotides read TGTGCCAGCAGTTTTCGAAGCGGGGTCCGGAATGAGAAGTTCTTC. This translates into CASSFRSGVRNEKFF. This rearrangement joins TRBV28 to TRBJ2-1; 7 bases map to TRBD2. Germline assignment: CDR1 MDHEN and CDR2 SYDVKM. The CDR3 length is 15 residues.

Turning to this clonotype: One end of the junction fails to match germline, which may point to a read error. The chain joins TRBV6-2 or TRBV6-3 to TRBJ1-5; possibly TRBD1 for D (5 bases). The CDR3 contains 15 residues. Germline V CDR1 and CDR2: MNHEY, SVGEGT. The CDR3 region has the DNA TGTGCCAGCAGTTGTTATCATGGGGCCGCTCAGCCCCCGCATTGG. Protein sequence: CASSCYHGAAQPPHW.

Points on this clonotype: A much larger clone lies a single base off, so this may be a read error. The V gene is TRBV5-4, the J gene TRBJ1-2; the D gene is possibly TRBD1 (5 bases). The CDR3 has 13 amino acids. Trimming left V 5 bases short and J 8 bases short, with 16 bases between. From germline, CDR1 is SGHNT and CDR2 YYREEE (reference sequence). Here the CDR3 reads CASSSDMGDGYTF. The CDR3 coding sequence is TGTGCCAGCAGTTCAGACATGGGGGACGGCTACACCTTC. Based on the CDR3 plus reference TRBV5-4 and TRBJ1-2, the full variable domain is ETGVTQSPTHLIKTRGQQVTLRCSSQSGHNTVSWYQQALGQGPQFIFQYYREEENGRGNFPPRFSGLQFPNYSSELNVNALELDDSALYLCASSSDMGDGYTFGSGTRLTVV.

The chain is built from TRBV12-3 or TRBV12-4 and TRBJ1-5, with 7 positions matching TRBD1. V lost 4 bases, J lost 2 bases, and 2 bases stayed unmatched. The CDR3 is made up of 14 amino acids. For the CDR3, the DNA is TGTGCCAGCAGTTACGGACAGGGCAATCAGCCCCAGCATTTT. This gives the protein CASSYGQGNQPQHF.

With regard to this clonotype: Since no conserved phenylalanine or tryptophan closes the CDR3, a read error is the likely cause. The chain couples TRBV20-1 to TRBJ2-3; 7 nucleotides agree with TRBD1. CDR1 DFQATT and CDR2 SNEGSKA come from the germline V gene (reference sequence). V dropped 3 bases and J dropped 6; count of bases not matched to a gene: 21. The CDR3 length is 18 residues. CDR3 protein: CSARRLPTTGSTPDTQYV. Written as DNA, the CDR3 is TGCAGTGCTAGGCGACTACCAACGACAGGGAGCACACCGGATACGCAGTATGTT.